The TCR beta chain under discussion was sequenced for a study of blood T cell repertoires in COVID-19. For the study at large: Spain, Italy and the United States supplied samples that represented acute and convalescent COVID-19. The analysed material was cDNA or gDNA that came from T cells, B-cell-depleted T cells, or PBMCs.

Assay used: immunoSEQ multiplex PCR; TCRdb lists only in-frame clones, some missing. The sample shows 40,000 to 55,000 clones, roughly 88% of them seen only once. Germline CDR1 is MNHEY and CDR2 is SVGAGI. V was trimmed by 1 base and J by 5 bases, leaving 17 bases between them. This CDR3 is 16 amino acids long. The rearrangement joins TRBV6-5 to TRBJ1-1; D possibly corresponds to TRBD1 (6 bases). The sample consisted of peripheral blood. This sequence was found in a human donor in a cohort sampled during active COVID-19. The CDR3 sequence is CASSYFARGLDTEAFF. The DNA for the CDR3 is TGTGCCAGCAGTTACTTTGCCAGGGGTTTGGATACTGAAGCTTTCTTT.